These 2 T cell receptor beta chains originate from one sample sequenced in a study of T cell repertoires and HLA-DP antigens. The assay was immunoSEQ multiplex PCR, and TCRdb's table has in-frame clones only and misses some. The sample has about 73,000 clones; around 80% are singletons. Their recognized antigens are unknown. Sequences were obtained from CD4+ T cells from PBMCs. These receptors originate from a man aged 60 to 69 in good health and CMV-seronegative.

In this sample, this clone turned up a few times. The CDR3 bases are TGTGCCAGCAGCTTAGAAAGGATCACAGATACGCAGTATTTT. Its translation: CASSLERITDTQYF. This chain joins TRBV11-2 and TRBJ2-3; D unclear. V was pared by 0 bases and J by 2 bases, with 6 bases between. CDR1 is SGHAT, CDR2 FQNNGV, per germline. This CDR3 has 14 amino acids.

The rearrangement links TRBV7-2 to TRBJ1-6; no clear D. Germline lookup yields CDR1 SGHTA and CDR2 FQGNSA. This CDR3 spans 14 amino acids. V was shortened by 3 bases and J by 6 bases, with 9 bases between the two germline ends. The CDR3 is CASSFRNSNSPLHF. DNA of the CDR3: TGTGCCAGCAGCTTTCGAAACAGTAATTCACCCCTCCACTTT.